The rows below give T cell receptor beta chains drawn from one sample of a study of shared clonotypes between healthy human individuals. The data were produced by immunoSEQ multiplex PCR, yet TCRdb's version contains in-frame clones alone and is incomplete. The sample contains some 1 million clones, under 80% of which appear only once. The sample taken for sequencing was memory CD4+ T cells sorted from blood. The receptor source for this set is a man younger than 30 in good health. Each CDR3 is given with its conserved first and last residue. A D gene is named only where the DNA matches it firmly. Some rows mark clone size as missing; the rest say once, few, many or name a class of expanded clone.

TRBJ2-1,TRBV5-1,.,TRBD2,TGCGCCAGCAGCACCGGACTAGCGGGGGGCTACAATGAGCAGTTCTTC,CASSTGLAGGYNEQFF
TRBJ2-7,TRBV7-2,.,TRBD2,TGTGCCAGCAGCCACCCGGGGGGGAATCAGTACTTC,CASSHPGGNQYF
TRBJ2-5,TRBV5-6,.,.,TGTGCCAGCAGCCTCCCCCTGGGTGTGGAGACCCAGTACTTC,CASSLPLGVETQYF
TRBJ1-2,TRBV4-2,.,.,TGTGCCAGCAGCCAAGCGCTGGGAACTTTCTATGGCTACACCTTC,CASSQALGTFYGYTF
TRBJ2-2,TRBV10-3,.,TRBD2,TGTGCCATCAGTGGGGGCTTAGGGACTAGCGGGCCTAACACCGGGGAGCTGTTTTTT,CAISGGLGTSGPNTGELFF
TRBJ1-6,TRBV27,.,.,TGTGCCAGCAGTCTGACAGCCTCCTATAATTCACCCCTCCACTTT,CASSLTASYNSPLHF
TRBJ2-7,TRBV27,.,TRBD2,TGTGCCAGCAGGGGACTAGCGGAACTTTCCTACGAGCAGTACTTC,CASRGLAELSYEQYF
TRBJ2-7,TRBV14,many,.,TGTGCCAGCAGCCAAGGTTGGGGCCACTACGAGCAGTACTTC,CASSQGWGHYEQYF
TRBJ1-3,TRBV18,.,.,TGTGCCAGCTCAGGCCTCCGTGGGAGTGACACCATATATTTT,CASSGLRGSDTIYF
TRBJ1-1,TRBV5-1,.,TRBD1,TGCGCCAGCAGCACAACAGGGGGGTCCTCGGAAGCTTTCTTT,CASSTTGGSSEAFF
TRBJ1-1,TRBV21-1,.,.,TGTGCCAGCAGCCCGACAGGGTTCACTGAAGCTTTCTTT,CASSPTGFTEAFF
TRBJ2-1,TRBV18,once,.,TGTGCCAGCTCAACGCAAGGGGCAAATGAGCAGTTCTTC,CASSTQGANEQFF
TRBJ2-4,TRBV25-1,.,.,TGTGCCAGCAGTGAATATGACGGGGGGCCTGCGTACTTC,CASSEYDGGPAYF
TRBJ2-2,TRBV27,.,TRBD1,TGTGCCAGCAGTTCCCGGACAGGGATAACCGGGGAGCTGTTTTTT,CASSSRTGITGELFF
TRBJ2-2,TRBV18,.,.,TGTGCCAGCTCACCACCTGAGGTCACCGGGGAGCTGTTTTTT,CASSPPEVTGELFF
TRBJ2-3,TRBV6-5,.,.,TGTGCCAGCGGGCAGGACCGCACAGATACGCAGTATTTT,CASGQDRTDTQYF
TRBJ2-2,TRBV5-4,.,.,TGTGCCAGCAGCTTAGGGGGAGGAAGACTCGGGGAGCTGTTTTTT,CASSLGGGRLGELFF
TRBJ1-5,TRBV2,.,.,TGTGCCAGCAGTGGGACAGCCTATAATCAGCCCCAGCATTTT,CASSGTAYNQPQHF
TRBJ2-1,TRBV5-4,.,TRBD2,TGTGCCAGCAGCCTAGCGGGAGGGAATGGGAATGAGCAGTTCTTC,CASSLAGGNGNEQFF
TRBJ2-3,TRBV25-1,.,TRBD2,TGTGCCAGCAGCCCAGCGGGGGGCCCAGATACGCAGTATTTT,CASSPAGGPDTQYF
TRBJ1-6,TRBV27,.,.,TGTGCCAGCAGTTTGGTTAGGGAATATTCACCCCTCCACTTT,CASSLVREYSPLHF
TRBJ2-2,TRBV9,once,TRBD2,TGTGCCAGCAGCCCGGGGAGGGCGGGCACCGGGGAGCTGTTTTTT,CASSPGRAGTGELFF
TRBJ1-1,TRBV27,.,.,TGTGCCAGCAGTTTTTCACAGGGCATGAACACTGAAGCTTTCTTT,CASSFSQGMNTEAFF